This T cell receptor (beta chain) was observed in a study of blood T cell repertoires in COVID-19. Germline V CDR1 and CDR2: SGHNT, YYREEE (reference sequence). Trimming at V came to 5 bases and at J to 5 bases, leaving 6 bases not matched to a gene. The CDR3 length is 13 residues. The method was immunoSEQ multiplex PCR; TCRdb's version includes in-frame clones alone and lacks a portion of them. Of around 160,000 clones detected, 85% to 95% appear once; the ten largest clones hold 1.5% to 2.5%. The chain recombines TRBV5-4 with TRBJ1-2; 7 bases fit TRBD1. The sample taken for sequencing was peripheral blood. This sequence was found in a woman aged 55-75 years with COVID-19, enrolled during active disease. The DNA for the CDR3 is TGTGCCAGCAGACGGGACAGCGGGTATGGCTACACCTTC. Its translation is CASRRDSGYGYTF.